This T cell receptor beta chain appears in the sequencing data of a study of technical replicates of blood from several donors. Clones were read by immunoSEQ multiplex PCR, and TCRdb kept only the in-frame ones, dropping some. The profile shows about 100,000 clones, nearly 96% of them singletons. CDR3 length: 15 amino acids. CDR1 MGHRA and CDR2 YSYEKL come from the germline V gene. The junction had 5 bases not matched to a gene; V was cut back by 4 bases and J by 6 bases. This clone turned up a few times. This rearrangement joins TRBV4-1 to TRBJ1-4; 10 bases line up with TRBD1. The sequence derives from a human donor in good health. Material for sequencing was T cells isolated from PBMCs. CDR3: CASSPRDRGYEKLFF. CDR3 nucleotides: TGCGCCAGCAGCCCACGGGACAGGGGCTATGAAAAACTGTTTTTT.